One sample yielded the 25 T cell receptor beta chains listed below, sequenced in a study of blood T cells in healthy people across ages. Sample-barcoded 5' priming and a J-beta primer mix drove a second PCR of 7 to 11 cycles. TCRdb processed the 5' RACE reads anew with MiXCR; each CDR3 protein has one entry. Of about 670,000 distinct CDR3 sequences in the sample, roughly half were seen once. The source material was blood. The origin of the receptors is an elderly woman in good health.

V is TRBV25-1 and J is TRBJ2-3; D unresolved. Germline CDR1 MGHDK, CDR2 SYGVNS. Trimming pared 3 bases from V and 2 bases from J, leaving 15 bases between. There are 16 residues in the CDR3. CDR3 sequence (DNA): TGTGCCAGCAGTGACCCTCGAGTCCATCCCACAGATACGCAGTATTTT. The encoded protein is CASSDPRVHPTDTQYF.

This clonotype was seen only once. This chain links TRBV23-1 with TRBJ2-1, with D perhaps matching TRBD1 (5 bases). TRBV23-1 is identified as an open reading frame with a role that is uncertain. V was shortened by 3 bases and J by 8 bases, with 14 bases between the two germline ends. The CDR3 contains 14 residues. CDR3 sequence (DNA): TGCGCCAGCAGTCATATGTGGGGCCTTGATGAGCAGTTCTTC. Translating it yields CASSHMWGLDEQFF.

This clonotype appeared many times. V is TRBV29-1 and J is TRBJ2-5; 9 bases are a match to TRBD1. Looked up from germline, CDR1 is SQVTM and CDR2 is ANQGSEA. CDR3 size: 13 residues. The J segment lost 2 bases and the V segment lost 7 bases, leaving 5 bases of the junction unmatched. Here the CDR3 reads CSAQTGGQETQYF. CDR3 nucleotides: TGCAGCGCACAGACAGGGGGACAAGAGACCCAGTACTTC.

This clonotype was seen a handful of times. V usage is TRBV7-2 and J usage is TRBJ2-3, with 9 positions matching TRBD2. The J segment lost 3 bases and the V segment lost 0 bases, leaving 4 bases of the junction unmatched. The CDR3 consists of 16 residues. Germline loops: CDR1 SGHTA, CDR2 FQGNSA. CDR3 DNA sequence: TGTGCCAGCAGCTTAGCGGGACTAGCTACGACAGATACGCAGTATTTT. Translated, it gives CASSLAGLATTDTQYF.

This clonotype has a single count. The chain recombines TRBV5-1 with TRBJ1-4, with D tentatively TRBD1 (5 bases). The V gene's germline CDR1 is SGHRS and CDR2 YFSETQ. This CDR3 is built from 13 residues. Trimming pared 4 bases from V and 7 bases from J, leaving 11 bases between. CDR3: CASSPDTSEKLFF. In DNA form, the CDR3 reads TGCGCCAGCAGCCCGGACACCTCTGAAAAACTGTTTTTT.

This clonotype came up many times. V and J are TRBV7-2 and TRBJ2-1, with D unresolved. The CDR3 has 12 residues. Germline values: CDR1 SGHTA, CDR2 FQGNSA. V gave up 5 bases and J gave up 6 bases, with 8 bases separating them. CDR3 residues: CASSPSFNEQFF. CDR3 in DNA: TGTGCCAGCAGCCCGTCTTTCAATGAGCAGTTCTTC.

V gene TRBV29-1 combines with J gene TRBJ2-1; D gene ambiguous. The CDR3 consists of 13 residues. V gave up 5 bases and J gave up 3 bases, with 11 bases separating them. Germline CDR1 is SQVTM and CDR2 is ANQGSEA. The CDR3 sequence is CSVTGYFYNEQFF. The CDR3 DNA reads TGCAGCGTTACCGGGTACTTCTACAATGAGCAGTTCTTC.

This clonotype was observed many times. This chain connects TRBV9 to TRBJ2-5, with a weak D call TRBD2 (6 bases). The germline V gene has CDR1 SGDLS and CDR2 YYNGEE. There are 13 residues in the CDR3. The V end was cut by 1 base, the J end by 11 bases, with 15 bases between. The CDR3 DNA reads as TGTGCCAGCAGCGTACTCAGTACGGGGGAGCAGTACTTC. It yields the protein CASSVLSTGEQYF. Complete variable domain (other parts from reference TRBV9 and TRBJ2-5): DSGVTQTPKHLITATGQRVTLRCSPRSGDLSVYWYQQSLDQGLQFLIQYYNGEERAKGNILERFSAQQFPDLHSELNLSSLELGDSALYFCASSVLSTGEQYFGPGTRLLVL.

This clonotype was recorded a few times. Possible read error: a much larger clone is one base away. The CDR3 is CASSLDRAGYNEQFF. The CDR3 DNA is TGCGCCAGCAGCTTGGACCGAGCGGGATACAATGAGCAGTTCTTC. The V call is TRBV5-1, the J call TRBJ2-1; TRBD2 agrees at 7 bases. The germline V gene encodes CDR1 SGHRS and CDR2 YFSETQ. V dropped 0 bases and J dropped 4; count of bases not matched to a gene: 4. CDR3 length: 15 residues.

This clonotype appeared once. The V and J genes are TRBV3-1 and TRBJ2-3; 14 bases fit TRBD2. Germline CDR1 is LGHDT and CDR2 is YNNKEL (reference sequence). Trimming at V came to 6 bases and at J to 7 bases, leaving 6 bases not matched to a gene. This CDR3 has 15 amino acids. For the CDR3, the DNA is TGTGCCAGCAGACCGACTAGCGGGGGGGCACATACGCAGTATTTT. Protein sequence: CASRPTSGGAHTQYF.

This clonotype appeared a few times. V is TRBV5-1 and J is TRBJ2-7; D is uncertain. The germline V gene has CDR1 SGHRS and CDR2 YFSETQ. V lost 2 bases to trimming and J lost 2 bases, with 5 bases between them. The CDR3 runs 12 residues. CDR3 in amino acids: CASSFQPYEQYF. Written as DNA, the CDR3 is TGCGCCAGCAGCTTCCAACCCTACGAGCAGTACTTC.

At least ten counts were recorded for this clonotype. As DNA, the CDR3 is TGCGCCAGCAGCCAAGGTGTACAGGGACTAGCGGGGTACAATGAGCAGTTCTTC. Translated: CASSQGVQGLAGYNEQFF. The chain uses TRBV4-1 and TRBJ2-1, with 13 positions matching TRBD2. The CDR3 length is 18 residues. V lost 1 base, J lost 4 bases, and 7 bases stayed unmatched. The germline CDR1 and CDR2 sequences are MGHRA and YSYEKL.

Note on this clonotype: At one of its ends the junction is not consistent with the germline gene, which may arise from a read error. The chain combines TRBV20-1 with TRBJ1-6; a weak D match, TRBD1 (6 bases). Germline CDR1 DFQATT, CDR2 SNEGSKA (reference sequence). The CDR3 is made up of 16 amino acids. CDR3 protein: CGARTPTGLTVAPLHF. CDR3 bases: TGCGGTGCTAGGACCCCAACAGGGTTGACTGTTGCACCCCTCCACTTT.

In its sample, this clonotype was seen a few times. The rearrangement joins TRBV5-1 to TRBJ2-3, with D possibly being TRBD1 or TRBD2 (5 bases each). Germline CDR1 is SGHRS and CDR2 is YFSETQ. V was cut by 5 bases and J by 2 bases, with 12 bases left in between. The CDR3 has 14 amino acids. CDR3 bases: TGCGCCAGCAGAAAGAGGGGAGACACAGATACGCAGTATTTT. This sequence encodes CASRKRGDTDTQYF.

This clonotype has a count of ten or more. The chain couples TRBV2 to TRBJ1-2; 7 bases match TRBD1. V shed 6 bases and J 5 bases; nucleotides not matched to a gene: 12. CDR3 size: 15 residues. Germline CDR1 is SNHLY and CDR2 is FYNNEI. CDR3 sequence: CASSPRGRGEYGYTF. The CDR3 nucleotides read TGTGCCAGCAGCCCCAGGGGCAGGGGGGAGTATGGCTACACCTTC.

V gene TRBV18 combines with J gene TRBJ2-7; tentatively, D is TRBD1 or TRBD2 (6 bases each). The DNA matches TRBJ2-5 better at its end, which makes the J call doubtful. Germline values: CDR1 KGHSH, CDR2 LQKENI. The CDR3 loop spans 15 amino acids. The CDR3 nucleotides are TGTGCCAGCTCACCAAGAAGGGGGGATGGAGAGACCCAGTACTTC. Protein: CASSPRRGDGETQYF.

The chain joins TRBV5-1 to TRBJ1-4; D is unclear. The CDR3 runs 14 residues. Trimming removed 4 bases from V and 5 bases from J, with 12 bases in between. Germline V gene sequence: CDR1 SGHRS, CDR2 YFSETQ. CDR3 nucleotide sequence: TGCGCCAGCAGCCTTGCAGGCCACAATGAAAAACTGTTTTTT. Translated, it gives CASSLAGHNEKLFF.

This clonotype was seen ten or more times. The V and J genes are TRBV12-5 and TRBJ2-1; the match to TRBD1 covers 7 bases. The CDR3 covers 14 residues. Unmatched junction bases numbered 7, after V lost 10 bases and J lost 1 base. Germline V gene data show CDR1 as LGHNT and CDR2 as FRNRAP. The chain's CDR3 is CATSTGASYNEQFF. The DNA of the CDR3 is TGTGCTACCAGCACAGGGGCTTCCTACAATGAGCAGTTCTTC.

This chain connects TRBV24-1 to TRBJ1-1; TRBD1 is a possible D gene (6 bases). CDR1 is KGHDR, CDR2 SFDVKD, per germline. Trimming stripped 5 bases from V and 4 bases from J, with 16 bases between. This CDR3 has 15 amino acids. The CDR3 spells CATSARRGAPTEAFF. CDR3 nucleotides: TGTGCCACCAGTGCCCGCCGGGGGGCACCCACTGAAGCTTTCTTT.

This clonotype was recorded once. This CDR3 is missing its conserved last phenylalanine or tryptophan, likely due to a read error. The DNA is left out, because the CDR3 cannot be placed on it with certainty; the CDR3 is given as TCRdb lists it. The J gene is TRBJ1-2, the V gene TRBV27. The CDR3 adds up to 11 amino acids, both ends counted. Germline V gene sequence: CDR1 MNHEY, CDR2 SMNVEV (reference sequence). CDR3 region: CASSLSGASSS.

This clonotype has more than one count but fewer than ten. This chain connects TRBV5-1 to TRBJ2-7; D remains unclear. Trimming removed 4 bases from V and 5 bases from J, with 13 bases in between. Looked up from germline, CDR1 is SGHRS and CDR2 is YFSETQ. The CDR3 consists of 13 residues. The CDR3, as DNA: TGCGCCAGCAGCGTGTTAGATGGTAACGAGCAGTACTTC. Its protein is CASSVLDGNEQYF.

This clonotype came up many times. The rearrangement uses TRBV18 and TRBJ2-1, with a possible D match to TRBD2 (6 bases). Trimming shortened V by 2 bases and J by 0 bases, and 17 bases separated the two germline ends. The CDR3 is 18 residues long. Per the germline V gene, CDR1 is KGHSH and CDR2 is LQKENI. The DNA of the CDR3 is TGTGCCAGCTCACCATACATCGGTGGAGGGAGCTCCTACAATGAGCAGTTCTTC. Residues: CASSPYIGGGSSYNEQFF.

About this clonotype itself: A read error may explain this, as a much larger clone is one base away. The CDR3 DNA is TGCAGCGTTGAATTTGCGGGGGCCTACGAGCAGTACTTC. Its translation: CSVEFAGAYEQYF. The V gene is TRBV29-1, the J gene TRBJ2-7, with 7 bases identical to TRBD2. CDR1 is SQVTM, CDR2 ANQGSEA, per germline. There are 13 residues in the CDR3. V lost 2 bases to trimming and J lost 2 bases; unmatched junction nucleotides: 3.

This clonotype was seen only once. Relative to the germline gene, one junction end is altered; a read error may explain this. This chain connects TRBV20-1 to TRBJ2-1; TRBD2 aligns across 7 bases. Germline V gives CDR1 DFQATT, CDR2 SNEGSKA (reference sequence). The CDR3 is 17 residues long. CDR3 region: CSADPFAGASSYDEQFF. CDR3 bases: TGCAGTGCTGACCCCTTTGCGGGAGCGAGCTCCTACGATGAGCAGTTCTTC.

The chain joins TRBV4-2 to TRBJ2-7; possible D gene TRBD1, 5 bases. V lost 1 base to trimming and J lost 3 bases, with 13 bases between them. The germline gives CDR1 LGHNA, CDR2 YNFKEQ. The CDR3 loop spans 15 amino acids. The CDR3 loop is CASSQGGIGVYEQYF. The CDR3, as DNA: TGTGCCAGCAGCCAAGGGGGCATTGGGGTCTACGAGCAGTACTTC.